This TCR beta chain emerged from a study of T-cell memory formation after mild COVID-19. Study information: Clusters were largely donor specific.

To note about this clonotype: Its antigen is still unknown.

Germline-derived CDR1 and CDR2 are DFQATT and SNEGSKA (reference sequence). The CDR3 loop spans 14 amino acids. V shed 1 base, J shed 2 bases, and the junction held 2 bases outside the gene matches. MiXCR, run by TCRdb on the 5' RACE reads, gives a single entry per CDR3 protein. The sample lists about 350,000 distinct CDR3 sequences, roughly an eighth occurring once. Findings of the study overall: Pre-infection memory contained some responding clones, which suggested that cross-reactive memory had joined. The main location of contracting CD4+ clones was CM and EM, and that of contracting CD8+ clones was EMRA.

The source is a man in his late teens or twenties who had mild COVID-19 (a few samples of this study predate the infection). Cell type and time point are not known. The source material was PBMCs or a T cell subset sorted from them (not recorded which). The chain recombines TRBV20-1 with TRBJ2-3; 8 nucleotides align to TRBD1. The CDR3 is CSARGDRYTDTQYF. Written as DNA, the CDR3 is TGCAGTGCTAGAGGGGACAGGTACACAGATACGCAGTATTTT.